The rows below give T cell receptor beta chains drawn from one sample of a study of blood T cell repertoires in COVID-19. Clones were read by immunoSEQ multiplex PCR, and TCRdb kept only the in-frame ones, dropping some. Of 280,000 or so clones listed, 87% were seen once; the top ten hold 5.5% to 7%. Sequenced sample: PBMCs or T cells enriched from blood (not recorded which). The receptors originated from a woman aged 35 to 49 who had recovered from COVID-19. Both conserved end residues are part of each CDR3. A D gene is named only where the DNA matches it firmly. Some rows mark clone size as missing; the rest say once, few, many or name a class of expanded clone.

clone_size	v_call	j_call	d_call	cdr3_aa	cdr3_nt
NA	TRBV29-1	TRBJ2-7	NA	CSVLRQGNYEQYF	TGCAGCGTTTTGAGGCAGGGAAACTACGAGCAGTACTTC
once	TRBV5-1	TRBJ2-2	NA	CASSLTGTGELFF	TGCGCCAGCAGCTTGACAGGGACCGGGGAGCTGTTTTTT
NA	TRBV28	TRBJ1-1	NA	CASSSITGIGGAFF	TGTGCCAGCAGTTCAATTACAGGGATTGGCGGAGCTTTCTTT
NA	TRBV28	TRBJ2-5	NA	CASSPDSQETQYF	TGTGCCAGCAGTCCAGACTCTCAAGAGACCCAGTACTTC
NA	TRBV7-9	TRBJ2-7	NA	CASSLVGDEQYF	TGTGCCAGCAGCTTAGTAGGGGACGAGCAGTACTTC
NA	TRBV7-9	TRBJ2-7	TRBD2	CASSSGPGTSIPTYEQYF	TGTGCCAGCAGCTCCGGCCCGGGGACTAGCATCCCTACCTACGAGCAGTACTTC
NA	TRBV11-2	TRBJ2-1	TRBD2	CASSLGSWTSVYNEQFF	TGTGCCAGCAGCTTAGGCTCGTGGACTAGCGTTTACAATGAGCAGTTCTTC
NA	TRBV5-3	TRBJ2-5	NA	CARSLSSGTKETQYF	TGTGCCAGAAGCTTATCATCGGGAACGAAAGAGACCCAGTACTTC
NA	TRBV6-2/TRBV6-3	TRBJ1-3	NA	CASSDGTLSGNTIYF	TGTGCCAGCAGTGACGGGACACTCTCTGGAAACACCATATATTTT
NA	TRBV30	TRBJ2-3	NA	CAWMEKVAKYTQYF	TGTGCCTGGATGGAGAAAGTGGCGAAGTATACGCAGTATTTT
NA	TRBV30	TRBJ1-1	NA	CAWSAMGGTEAFF	TGTGCCTGGAGCGCCATGGGGGGCACTGAAGCTTTCTTT
NA	TRBV7-3	TRBJ2-7	TRBD1	CASSRTGSYEQYF	TGTGCCAGCAGCCGGACAGGGTCCTACGAGCAGTACTTC
NA	TRBV5-1	TRBJ2-7	NA	CASSLDRHSYEQYF	TGCGCCAGCAGCTTGGACAGGCATTCCTACGAGCAGTACTTC
NA	TRBV7-3	TRBJ2-3	NA	CASSFSAGTDTQYF	TGTGCCAGCAGCTTCAGCGCCGGCACAGATACGCAGTATTTT
NA	TRBV6-5	TRBJ2-7	TRBD2	CASSLRESSEQYF	TGTGCCAGCAGTTTGCGGGAGTCAAGCGAGCAGTACTTC
few	TRBV6-6	TRBJ2-2	TRBD1	CASSRTGNTGELFF	TGTGCCAGCAGTCGGACAGGGAACACCGGGGAGCTGTTTTTT
few	TRBV19	TRBJ2-1	NA	CASSMGAGYEQFF	TGTGCCAGTAGTATGGGTGCGGGGTATGAGCAGTTCTTC
NA	TRBV5-1	TRBJ1-5	NA	CASSLAGNQPQHF	TGCGCCAGCAGCTTGGCAGGGAACCAGCCCCAGCATTTT
NA	TRBV5-1	TRBJ2-1	NA	CASNPTTGAHSYNEQFF	TGCGCCAGCAACCCTACTACGGGAGCGCATTCCTACAATGAGCAGTTCTTC
NA	TRBV4-1	TRBJ1-1	NA	CASSQVRRNTEAFF	TGCGCCAGCAGCCAAGTTCGGAGGAACACTGAAGCTTTCTTT
NA	TRBV10-3	TRBJ2-2	NA	CAISESVEAGELFF	TGTGCCATCAGTGAGTCAGTGGAGGCGGGGGAGCTGTTTTTT
NA	TRBV6-2/TRBV6-3	TRBJ2-1	NA	CASSFTSGSYNEQFF	TGTGCCAGCAGTTTCACCAGCGGCTCCTACAATGAGCAGTTCTTC
NA	TRBV2	TRBJ2-1	TRBD2	CASRWSGLAGENEQFF	TGTGCCAGCAGATGGTCCGGACTAGCGGGAGAAAATGAGCAGTTCTTC
NA	TRBV7-2	TRBJ1-1	NA	CASSLAPSRNTEAFF	TGTGCCAGCAGCTTAGCGCCCAGTCGGAACACTGAAGCTTTCTTT
NA	TRBV27	TRBJ1-4	NA	CASSLSREVGEKLFF	TGTGCCAGCAGTTTATCGAGGGAGGTGGGTGAAAAACTGTTTTTT
NA	TRBV5-6	TRBJ2-5	NA	CASSEVRETQYF	TGTGCCAGCAGCGAAGTACGGGAGACCCAGTACTTC
NA	TRBV5-1	TRBJ2-3	NA	CASSLTPPRAAGWTDTQYF	TGCGCCAGCAGCTTGACGCCGCCCAGGGCGGCCGGGTGGACAGATACGCAGTATTTT
NA	TRBV5-1	TRBJ1-1	TRBD1	CASSLQEGTGGWNTEAFF	TGCGCCAGCAGCCTCCAGGAGGGGACAGGGGGCTGGAACACTGAAGCTTTCTTT
NA	TRBV7-9	TRBJ1-2	TRBD1	CASSSTGDGYTF	TGTGCCAGCAGCTCAACAGGGGATGGCTACACCTTC
NA	TRBV19	TRBJ1-6	NA	CASSTGYQSPLHF	TGTGCCAGTAGTACGGGGTACCAGTCACCCCTCCACTTT
NA	TRBV19	TRBJ1-4	NA	CASSIRGRVSYEKLFF	TGTGCCAGTAGTATCAGAGGCAGGGTTTCTTATGAAAAACTGTTTTTT
NA	TRBV20-1	TRBJ2-5	TRBD2	CSASGTSGRGFGETQYF	TGCAGTGCTAGTGGGACTAGCGGGAGGGGGTTTGGGGAGACCCAGTACTTC
NA	TRBV28	TRBJ2-7	TRBD2	CASSITSVHEQYF	TGTGCCAGCAGTATAACTAGCGTCCACGAGCAGTACTTC
once	TRBV7-2	TRBJ1-2	NA	CASTPPGGGYGYTF	TGTGCCAGCACCCCTCCGGGGGGGGGCTATGGCTACACCTTC
NA	TRBV9	TRBJ2-5	TRBD2	CASSGREAQETQYF	TGTGCCAGCAGCGGGCGGGAGGCCCAAGAGACCCAGTACTTC
NA	TRBV27	TRBJ1-5	NA	CASGAMTAQPQHF	TGTGCCAGTGGGGCCATGACGGCTCAGCCCCAGCATTTT
NA	TRBV5-6	TRBJ2-3	NA	CASSPTTSTDTQYF	TGTGCCAGCAGCCCAACCACTAGCACAGATACGCAGTATTTT
NA	TRBV14	TRBJ1-1	NA	CASSQVGQYHTEAFF	TGTGCCAGCAGCCAAGTGGGGCAGTACCACACTGAAGCTTTCTTT
NA	TRBV28	TRBJ1-4	TRBD1	CASSFGTGGLVSTNEKLFF	TGTGCCAGCAGTTTTGGGACAGGGGGTCTCGTGTCGACTAATGAAAAACTGTTTTTT
NA	TRBV7-9	TRBJ1-1	NA	CASSAQGNTEAFF	TGTGCCAGCAGTGCACAGGGGAACACTGAAGCTTTCTTT
NA	TRBV28	TRBJ1-5	TRBD1	CASSLRSGTGNQPQHF	TGTGCCAGCAGTTTGCGCTCCGGGACAGGCAATCAGCCCCAGCATTTT
NA	TRBV13	TRBJ1-2	NA	CASSLGRGRDTERYGYTF	TGTGCCAGCAGCTTAGGCCGGGGACGGGACACCGAGCGGTATGGCTACACCTTC
NA	TRBV6-6	TRBJ1-2	TRBD1	CATIQTGSRLNYGYTF	TGTGCCACCATACAGACAGGGAGTCGACTTAACTATGGCTACACCTTC
NA	TRBV5-1	TRBJ1-1	NA	CASSYDSEAFF	TGCGCCAGCAGTTACGACTCTGAAGCTTTCTTT
NA	TRBV2	TRBJ2-7	NA	CASSDGNRGYF	TGTGCCAGCAGTGACGGGAATCGGGGGTACTTC
NA	TRBV9	TRBJ1-1	NA	CASSAQLNTEAFF	TGTGCCAGCAGCGCTCAGTTGAACACTGAAGCTTTCTTT
NA	TRBV7-3	TRBJ2-1	NA	CASSLFASQDEQFF	TGTGCCAGCAGCTTATTCGCTAGCCAGGATGAGCAGTTCTTC
NA	TRBV11-2	TRBJ2-3	TRBD2	CASSLVSLAGGGDTQYF	TGTGCCAGCAGCTTAGTCTCACTAGCGGGAGGGGGAGATACGCAGTATTTT
NA	TRBV12-3/TRBV12-4	TRBJ2-7	TRBD2	CASSKTSGYEQYF	TGTGCCAGCAGTAAGACTAGCGGCTACGAGCAGTACTTC
NA	TRBV18	TRBJ1-4	NA	CASSPGGANEKLFF	TGTGCCAGCTCACCCGGAGGGGCTAATGAAAAACTGTTTTTT
many	TRBV2	TRBJ2-3	NA	CASSQGRAGPKDTQYF	TGTGCCAGCAGCCAAGGAAGGGCGGGACCCAAAGATACGCAGTATTTT
NA	TRBV4-3	TRBJ1-2	NA	CASSQGRRYYGYTF	TGCGCCAGCAGCCAAGGTCGGCGGTACTATGGCTACACCTTC
NA	TRBV5-5	TRBJ1-5	NA	CASSLSRFAYSNQPQHF	TGTGCCAGCAGCTTATCCAGGTTCGCCTATAGCAATCAGCCCCAGCATTTT